This is a list of T cell receptor beta chains from one sample in a study of CD8+ T cells in alopecia areata. Repertoires were generated with immunoSEQ multiplex PCR, while TCRdb's copy carries only in-frame clones and drops some. The table records more than 200,000 clones, around two thirds of them present only once. Sequences were derived from CD4+ T cells sorted from blood, sampled at week 0. These receptors were obtained from a human donor with alopecia areata. Both conserved end residues are part of each CDR3. The order of the fields is V gene, D gene, J gene, clone size, CDR3 DNA, CDR3 protein. D genes are given only for firm matches. Rows may omit the clone size; those that give it use once, few, many or a size class.

V: TRBV5-1; D: TRBD1; J: TRBJ2-5; size: NA; DNA: TGCGCCAGCAGCATCCTACAGGGGGCGAGAGAGACCCAGTACTTC; CDR3: CASSILQGARETQYF
V: TRBV5-6; D: NA; J: TRBJ1-4; size: NA; DNA: TGTGCCAGCAGCGCGTGGCGGGGCGAACTGTTTTTT; CDR3: CASSAWRGELFF
V: TRBV29-1; D: NA; J: TRBJ2-3; size: NA; DNA: TGCAGCCACGGACAGTCAGATACGCAGTATTTT; CDR3: CSHGQSDTQYF
V: TRBV5-1; D: NA; J: TRBJ2-5; size: NA; DNA: TGCGCCAGCAGCTTAGAGCGGGTTCCCCCGTACTTC; CDR3: CASSLERVPPYF
V: TRBV4-2; D: NA; J: TRBJ2-1; size: NA; DNA: TGTGCCAGCAGCCAAGATCGGGGGGATCAGGGGGAGCAGTTCTTC; CDR3: CASSQDRGDQGEQFF
V: TRBV2; D: NA; J: TRBJ2-6; size: NA; DNA: TGTGCCAGCAGGGACTCTGGGGCCAACGTCCTGACTTTC; CDR3: CASRDSGANVLTF
V: TRBV7-3; D: NA; J: TRBJ2-2; size: few; DNA: TGTGCCAGCAGCTCCCAAGGCGGGGAGCTGTTTTTT; CDR3: CASSSQGGELFF
V: TRBV29-1; D: NA; J: TRBJ1-4; size: NA; DNA: TGCAGCGTTGTGGGGTCGGCAACTAATGAAAAACTGTTTTTT; CDR3: CSVVGSATNEKLFF
V: TRBV30; D: NA; J: TRBJ2-7; size: NA; DNA: TGTGCCTGGAGCCAGGGAGGCAACGAGCAGTACTTC; CDR3: CAWSQGGNEQYF
V: TRBV5-1; D: NA; J: TRBJ1-2; size: NA; DNA: TGCGCCAGCAGCTTGGCCGTCAGCTTGGACTATGGCTACACCTTC; CDR3: CASSLAVSLDYGYTF
V: TRBV30; D: NA; J: TRBJ1-2; size: NA; DNA: TGTGCCTGGACCTCCGGTGGGGACCTCACCTTC; CDR3: CAWTSGGDLTF
V: TRBV4-2; D: NA; J: TRBJ2-5; size: few; DNA: TGTGCCAGCAGCCAAGCATTAGCGGATCAAGAGACCCAGTACTTC; CDR3: CASSQALADQETQYF
V: TRBV6-5; D: NA; J: TRBJ1-2; size: NA; DNA: TGTGCCAGCAGTTACTCGGGACTCACGGCCGGCGGCTACACCTTC; CDR3: CASSYSGLTAGGYTF
V: TRBV29-1; D: NA; J: TRBJ2-5; size: few; DNA: TGCAGCTCCCTGATTGAGACCCAGTACTTC; CDR3: CSSLIETQYF
V: TRBV29-1; D: NA; J: TRBJ1-1; size: NA; DNA: TGCAGCGTTGAAGACTCATGGGGGGCTGAAGCTTTCTTT; CDR3: CSVEDSWGAEAFF
V: TRBV5-1; D: NA; J: TRBJ2-5; size: NA; DNA: TGCGCCAGCAGCGCGGACCCTTACTCGGAAGAGACCCAGTACTTC; CDR3: CASSADPYSEETQYF
V: TRBV15; D: NA; J: TRBJ2-2; size: NA; DNA: TGTGCCACCAGCAGAGATGCGATTAGTGTGGGGGAGCTGTTTTTT; CDR3: CATSRDAISVGELFF
V: TRBV6-5; D: TRBD1; J: TRBJ1-2; size: NA; DNA: TGTGCCAGCAGCTCCCTCGTGACAGGGAATGGCTACACCTTC; CDR3: CASSSLVTGNGYTF
V: TRBV12-5; D: NA; J: TRBJ2-3; size: NA; DNA: TGTGCTAGTGGTTTGGTACTATGGGCCGATACGCAGTATTTT; CDR3: CASGLVLWADTQYF
V: TRBV4-3; D: NA; J: TRBJ1-5; size: few; DNA: TGCGCCAGCAGCCGCCAGCACAGGGATGATCAGCCCCAGCATTTT; CDR3: CASSRQHRDDQPQHF
V: TRBV30; D: NA; J: TRBJ2-2; size: few; DNA: TGTGCCTGGCGATGGGGCGAATACACCGGGGAGCTGTTTTTT; CDR3: CAWRWGEYTGELFF
V: TRBV30; D: NA; J: TRBJ1-1; size: NA; DNA: TGTGCCTGGAGAGGTTCGAACACTGAAGCTTTCTTT; CDR3: CAWRGSNTEAFF
V: TRBV6-1; D: NA; J: TRBJ1-1; size: NA; DNA: TGTGCCAGCACGCGGCTTCTGAACACTGAAGCTTTCTTT; CDR3: CASTRLLNTEAFF